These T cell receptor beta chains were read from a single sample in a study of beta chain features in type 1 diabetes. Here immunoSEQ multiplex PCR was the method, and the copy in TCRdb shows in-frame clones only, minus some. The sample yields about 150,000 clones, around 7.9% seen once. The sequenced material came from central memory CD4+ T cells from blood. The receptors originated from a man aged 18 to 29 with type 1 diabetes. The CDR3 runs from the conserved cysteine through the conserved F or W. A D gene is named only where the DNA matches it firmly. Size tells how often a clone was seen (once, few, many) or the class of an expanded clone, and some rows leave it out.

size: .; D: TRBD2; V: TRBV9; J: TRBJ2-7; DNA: TGTGCCAGCAGCGTAGGAAATCCGGGACTAGCGGGAGCATACGAGCAGTACTTC; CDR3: CASSVGNPGLAGAYEQYF
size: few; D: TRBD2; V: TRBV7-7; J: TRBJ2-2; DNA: TGTGCCAGCAGCCCCTCGGGAGGCGCCGGGGAGCTGTTTTTT; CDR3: CASSPSGGAGELFF
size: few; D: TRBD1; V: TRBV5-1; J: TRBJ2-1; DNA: TGCGCCAGCAGCCCACGGACAGGGAGCGAGTCCTACAATGAGCAGTTCTTC; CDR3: CASSPRTGSESYNEQFF
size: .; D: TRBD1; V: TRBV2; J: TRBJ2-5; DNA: TGTGCCAGCAGGACAGGGCTAGAGACCCAGTACTTC; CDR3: CASRTGLETQYF
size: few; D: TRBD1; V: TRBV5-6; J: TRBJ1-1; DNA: TGTGCCAGCAGCATAGGACAGGGTTCTGAAGCTTTCTTT; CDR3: CASSIGQGSEAFF
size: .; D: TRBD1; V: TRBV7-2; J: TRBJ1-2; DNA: TGTGCCAGCAGCTCGGGACAGACCTATGGCTACACCTTC; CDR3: CASSSGQTYGYTF
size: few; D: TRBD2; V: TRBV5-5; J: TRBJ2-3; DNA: TGTGCCAGCAGCTTGGTGACTAGCGGGGGCGTATTCACAGATACGCAGTATTTT; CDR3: CASSLVTSGGVFTDTQYF
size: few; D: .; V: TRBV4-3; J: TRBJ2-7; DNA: TGCGCCAGCAGCCGGGACGCGACGACAGGACCAACCTACGAGCAGTACTTC; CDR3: CASSRDATTGPTYEQYF
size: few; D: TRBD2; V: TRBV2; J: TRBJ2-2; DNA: TGTGCCAGCAGCGGACTAGCGGGCCAATACACCGGGGAGCTGTTTTTT; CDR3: CASSGLAGQYTGELFF
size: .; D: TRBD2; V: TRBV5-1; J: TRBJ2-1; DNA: TGCGCCAGCAGCTTGGGTCCGACTAGCGTCTCCTACAATGAGCAGTTCTTC; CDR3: CASSLGPTSVSYNEQFF
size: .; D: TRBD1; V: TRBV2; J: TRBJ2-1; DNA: TGTGCCAGCAATTTGCATCAGGGGGCGGGTGAGCAGTTCTTC; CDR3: CASNLHQGAGEQFF
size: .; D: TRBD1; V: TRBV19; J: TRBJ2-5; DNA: TGTGCCAGTAGTGCCACCAGGGGGAAAGAGACCCAGTACTTC; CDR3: CASSATRGKETQYF
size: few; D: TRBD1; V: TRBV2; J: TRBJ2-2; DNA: TGTGCCAGCTGGGACAGCTACACCGGGGAGCTGTTTTTT; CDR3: CASWDSYTGELFF
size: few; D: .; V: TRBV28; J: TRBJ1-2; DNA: TGTGCCACCACCGACCCGGCAGGCTTTAACTATGGCTACACCTTC; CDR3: CATTDPAGFNYGYTF
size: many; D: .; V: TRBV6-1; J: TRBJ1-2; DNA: TGTGCCAGCAGTGAACAGGACTATGGCTACACCTTC; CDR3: CASSEQDYGYTF
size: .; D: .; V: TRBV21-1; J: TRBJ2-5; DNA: TGTGCCAGCAGCAATCGGGCTACTAGTAAACAAGAGACCCAGTACTTC; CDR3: CASSNRATSKQETQYF
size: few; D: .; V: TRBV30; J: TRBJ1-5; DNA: TGTGCCTGGAGTGTACGGGACACTCAGCCCCAGCATTTT; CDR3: CAWSVRDTQPQHF
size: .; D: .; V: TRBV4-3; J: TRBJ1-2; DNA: TGCGCCAGCAGCCAAGAGGTGGGGGGGATTAACACCTTC; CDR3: CASSQEVGGINTF
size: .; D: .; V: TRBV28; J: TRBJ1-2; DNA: TGTGCCAGCAGTTATGGGGCGGGGAACTATGGCTACACCTTC; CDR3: CASSYGAGNYGYTF
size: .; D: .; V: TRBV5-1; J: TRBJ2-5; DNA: TGCGCCAGCAGCCCAAGGACAGCGGAAGAGACCCAGTACTTC; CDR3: CASSPRTAEETQYF
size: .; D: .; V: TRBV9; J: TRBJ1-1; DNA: TGTGCCAGCAGCGTAGGGCGGGTGGGCACTGAAGCTTTCTTT; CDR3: CASSVGRVGTEAFF
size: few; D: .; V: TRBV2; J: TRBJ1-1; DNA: TGTGCCAGCACAAAGAACACTGAAGCTTTCTTT; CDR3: CASTKNTEAFF
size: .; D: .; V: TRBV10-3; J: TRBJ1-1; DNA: TGTGCCATCAGTGCCTCGAACACTGAAGCTTTCTTT; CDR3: CAISASNTEAFF
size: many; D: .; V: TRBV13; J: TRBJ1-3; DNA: TGTGCCAGCAGCTCCCGGGGCACCATATATTTT; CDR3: CASSSRGTIYF
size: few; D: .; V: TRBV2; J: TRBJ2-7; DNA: TGTGCCAGCAGAGTGACTACCTACGAGCAGTACTTC; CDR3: CASRVTTYEQYF
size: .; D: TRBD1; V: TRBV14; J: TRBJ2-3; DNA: TGTGCCAGCAGCCCGACAGGGAACACAGATACGCAGTATTTT; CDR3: CASSPTGNTDTQYF
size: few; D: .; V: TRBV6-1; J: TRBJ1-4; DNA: TGTGCCAGCAGTGAATCGGTAAAATCGGGAAAACTGTTTTTT; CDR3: CASSESVKSGKLFF
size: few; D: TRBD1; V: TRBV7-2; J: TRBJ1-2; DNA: TGTGCCAGCAGCTCCTTCCCAGTCGACAGGGGAGGGGGCTACACCTTC; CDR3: CASSSFPVDRGGGYTF
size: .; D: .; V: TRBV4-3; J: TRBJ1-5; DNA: TGCGCCAGCAGCCAAGGGGGGAGGGATCAGCCCCAGCATTTT; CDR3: CASSQGGRDQPQHF
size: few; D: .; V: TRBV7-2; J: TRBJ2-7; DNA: TGTGCCAGCAGCGTCACAGGTTCCGCGTACGAGCAGTACTTC; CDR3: CASSVTGSAYEQYF
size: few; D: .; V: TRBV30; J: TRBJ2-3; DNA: TGTGCCTGGAGTTTTCAGGGAACAGATACGCAGTATTTT; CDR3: CAWSFQGTDTQYF
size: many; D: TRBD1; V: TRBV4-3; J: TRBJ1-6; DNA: TGCGCCAGCAGCCAAGTTTTGAACAGGGGATCTCATTCACCCCTCCACTTT; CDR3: CASSQVLNRGSHSPLHF
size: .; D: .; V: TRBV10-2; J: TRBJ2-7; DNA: TGCGCCAGCAGGGGAATAGGGGTGGACGAGCAGTACTTC; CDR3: CASRGIGVDEQYF
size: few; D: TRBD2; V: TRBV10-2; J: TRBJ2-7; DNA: TGCGCCAGCGGGACTAGCGGAGGGGACGAGCAGTACTTC; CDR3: CASGTSGGDEQYF
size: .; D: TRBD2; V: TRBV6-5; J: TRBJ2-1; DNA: TGTGCCAGCAGCAGTAGCGGGGGGGCGAATGAGCAGTTCTTC; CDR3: CASSSSGGANEQFF
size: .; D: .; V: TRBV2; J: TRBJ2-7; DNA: TGTGCCAGCAGCCAAGCTGGGGACATAGCCTACGAGCAGTACTTC; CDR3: CASSQAGDIAYEQYF
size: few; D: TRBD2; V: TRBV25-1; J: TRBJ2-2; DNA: TGTGCCAGCAGCCGACAGACTACGGGACTAGCAGGCGGGGAGCTGTTTTTT; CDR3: CASSRQTTGLAGGELFF
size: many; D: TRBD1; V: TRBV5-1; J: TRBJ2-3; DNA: TGCGCCAGCAGCCTTCGGACAGGGGTGGACACAGATACGCAGTATTTT; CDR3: CASSLRTGVDTDTQYF
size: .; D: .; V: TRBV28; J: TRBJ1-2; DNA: TGTGCCAGCAGTTCCCGTCCGGGGAACTATGGCTACACCTTC; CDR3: CASSSRPGNYGYTF
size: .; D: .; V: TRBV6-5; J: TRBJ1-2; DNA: TGTGCCAGCACGACAGAAAACTATGGCTACACCTTC; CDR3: CASTTENYGYTF
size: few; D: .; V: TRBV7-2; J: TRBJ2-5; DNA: TGTGCCAGCAGCTTAGGATTGGCACACCAAGAGACCCAGTACTTC; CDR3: CASSLGLAHQETQYF
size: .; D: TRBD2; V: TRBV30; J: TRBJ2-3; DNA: TGTGCCTGGAGTTGGGGGGGTGGGACAGATACGCAGTATTTT; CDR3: CAWSWGGGTDTQYF
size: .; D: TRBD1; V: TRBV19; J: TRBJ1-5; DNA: TGTGCCAGTGGAGACAGGGGAGGGTATCAGCCCCAGCATTTT; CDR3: CASGDRGGYQPQHF
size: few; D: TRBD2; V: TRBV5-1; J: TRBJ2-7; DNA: TGCGCCAGCAGCTTTGTAGCGGGACTCTCCTACGAGCAGTACTTC; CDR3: CASSFVAGLSYEQYF
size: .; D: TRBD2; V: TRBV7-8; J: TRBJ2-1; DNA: TGTGCCAGCAGCTTAGCGGGAGGGTTCAATGAGCAGTTCTTC; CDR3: CASSLAGGFNEQFF
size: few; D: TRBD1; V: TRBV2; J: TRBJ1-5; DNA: TGTGCCAGCAGTGACGGGGACAGGGGTAGGAGACCCCAGCATTTT; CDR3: CASSDGDRGRRPQHF
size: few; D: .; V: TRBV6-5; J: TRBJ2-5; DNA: TGTGCCAGCAGGGACTATGAGACCCAGTACTTC; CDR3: CASRDYETQYF
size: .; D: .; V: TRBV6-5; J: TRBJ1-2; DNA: TGTGCCAGCAGTTACTCGAACACAGAGTACGACTACACCTTC; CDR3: CASSYSNTEYDYTF
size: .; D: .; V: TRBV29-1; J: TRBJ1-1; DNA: TGCAGCGCGGACAGTCTCGGCACTGAAGCTTTCTTT; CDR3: CSADSLGTEAFF
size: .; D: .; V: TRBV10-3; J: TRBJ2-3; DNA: TGTGCCATCAGGGGGGGGCCCCGGTTGACAGATACGCAGTATTTT; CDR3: CAIRGGPRLTDTQYF
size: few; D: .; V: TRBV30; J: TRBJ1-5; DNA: TGTGCCTGGGCCACGACAGGTGGACAGCCCCAGCATTTT; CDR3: CAWATTGGQPQHF
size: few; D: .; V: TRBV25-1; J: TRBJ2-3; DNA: TGTGCCAGCAGTGACGGGAGAGGGGATACGCAGTATTTT; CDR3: CASSDGRGDTQYF
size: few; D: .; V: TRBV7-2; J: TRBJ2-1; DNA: TGTGCCAGCAGCTTAGATAGCGCATCCAATGAGCAGTTCTTC; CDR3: CASSLDSASNEQFF
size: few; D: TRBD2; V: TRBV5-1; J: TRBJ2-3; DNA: TGCGCCAGCACCCCGGGCGGGAGGGCGACAGATACGCAGTATTTT; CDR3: CASTPGGRATDTQYF
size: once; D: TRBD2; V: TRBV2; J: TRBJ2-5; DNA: TGTGCCAGCAGTTACTCGCCCGGCGGGGGACCCCAAGAGACCCAGTACTTC; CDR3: CASSYSPGGGPQETQYF